This paragraph covers one T cell receptor (beta chain) sequence. The sample is drawn from a study of blood T cell repertoires in COVID-19. For the study at large: Collection of acute and convalescent COVID-19 samples took place in the United States, Italy and Spain. PBMCs, B-cell-depleted T cells, or T cells were the source of the cDNA or gDNA that made up the material.

V lost 2 bases and J lost 10; bases outside the gene matches: 10. Looked up from germline, CDR1 is SGHNT and CDR2 is YYREEE (reference sequence). CDR3 size: 15 residues. Per the original data handling: Researchers report that nucleated cell counts were estimated from reference gene primer amplification. Sequenced by immunoSEQ multiplex PCR; TCRdb stores in-frame clones only, minus some. V, J and clone size derive from that table, while D and trimming were established from the DNA sequence. Of 100,000 to 150,000 clones in the sample, 85% were seen once. The source is an elderly man with active or convalescent COVID-19. Sequenced sample: peripheral blood. The chain recombines TRBV5-4 with TRBJ2-1; 9 positions match TRBD2. CDR3 in DNA: TGTGCCAGCAGCTTTGGGCGGGGGGGCTCGAACGAGCAGTTCTTC. It is translated as CASSFGRGGSNEQFF.